The 16 T cell receptor beta chains listed next were all sequenced from one sample in a study of control samples from healthy donors and cancer patients. The protocol was immunoSEQ multiplex PCR, while the TCRdb copy is restricted to in-frame clones and leaves out a portion. This sample has about 96,000 clones; approximately 95% occur once, and the top ten carry more than 7%. Sequenced material: blood. These receptors originate from a man younger than 30 in good health.

This clone was detected a few times. The chain uses TRBV6-5 and TRBJ1-6; D unresolved. Germline CDR1 is MNHEY and CDR2 is SVGAGI. Trimming shortened V by 6 bases and J by 0 bases, and 9 bases separated the two germline ends. This CDR3 region has 15 residues. This CDR3 reads CASRPTSSYNSPLHF. CDR3 nucleotide sequence: TGTGCCAGCAGACCGACTAGCTCCTATAATTCACCCCTCCACTTT.

The chain has TRBV28 and TRBJ1-4; no clear D gene. The CDR3 is 14 amino acids. Germline loops: CDR1 MDHEN, CDR2 SYDVKM. V gave up 6 bases and J gave up 2 bases, with 10 bases separating them. The CDR3 is CASSLVITNEKLFF. Written as DNA, the CDR3 is TGTGCCAGCAGCCTCGTTATCACTAATGAAAAACTGTTTTTT.

The chain couples TRBV6-5 to TRBJ1-3; D is ambiguous. Trimming removed 6 bases at V and 0 bases at J, with 9 bases between. The CDR3 has 14 amino acids. The germline V gene has CDR1 MNHEY and CDR2 SVGAGI. The CDR3 nucleotides read TGTGCCAGCAGCGTCGACGGCTCTGGAAACACCATATATTTT. Residues: CASSVDGSGNTIYF.

The gene calls are TRBV2 and TRBJ1-4; D remains ambiguous. The CDR3 spans 15 residues. Trimming stripped 2 bases from V and 7 bases from J, with 14 bases between. The germline V gene has CDR1 SNHLY and CDR2 FYNNEI. The CDR3 region is CASSEPSSRGEKLFF. CDR3 sequence (DNA): TGTGCCAGCAGTGAACCCTCCTCGCGGGGTGAAAAACTGTTTTTT.

Comments on this clone: Mismatch with germline at one junction end may stem from a read error. The genes are TRBV25-1 and TRBJ2-7; D possibly corresponds to TRBD1 (5 bases). Germline V CDR1 and CDR2: MGHDK, SYGVNS. This CDR3 is built from 13 residues. CDR3 amino acids: CASGDSAEYEQYF. The CDR3 bases are TGTGCCAGCGGTGACAGCGCCGAATACGAGCAGTACTTC.

The gene calls are TRBV6-4 and TRBJ2-1; TRBD2 matches at 9 bases. Germline V gene data show CDR1 as MRHNA and CDR2 as SNTAGT. This CDR3 spans 14 amino acids. V lost 6 bases, J lost 3 bases, and 3 bases stayed unmatched. CDR3 sequence: CASSAGGDYNEQFF. The CDR3, as DNA: TGTGCCAGCAGCGCGGGGGGGGACTACAATGAGCAGTTCTTC.

The chain has TRBV9 and TRBJ1-2; D not resolved. The CDR3 spans 11 residues. The V and J ends lost 4 bases and 8 bases respectively, with 9 bases between them. Per germline, CDR1 SGDLS and CDR2 YYNGEE. The CDR3 DNA reads TGTGCCAGCAGCTCCCCAACGGGCTACACCTTC. Residues: CASSSPTGYTF.

This clone was seen more than once but under ten times. The J gene is TRBJ1-1, the V gene TRBV10-1, with 7 bases identical to TRBD1. Germline CDR1 is WNHNN and CDR2 is SYGVQD (reference sequence). The CDR3 spans 16 residues. With 6 bases clipped from V and 0 bases from J, the junction kept 10 bases outside the gene matches. The CDR3 nucleotides are TGCGCCAGCAGCGCCGGGACAGCAACCTTGAACACTGAAGCTTTCTTT. Amino acids: CASSAGTATLNTEAFF.

The chain combines TRBV30 with TRBJ2-3, with D perhaps TRBD1 (6 bases). The CDR3 is 14 residues long. V lost 3 bases, J lost 0 bases, and 10 bases lay in between. From germline, CDR1 is GTSNPN and CDR2 SVGIG (reference sequence). This CDR3 is CAWRPGQSTDTQYF. The CDR3 DNA follows: TGTGCCTGGAGACCGGGACAAAGCACAGATACGCAGTATTTT.

This clone has a single count. This chain links TRBV14 with TRBJ2-6; D assignment may be TRBD1 or TRBD2 (5 bases each). Germline V gives CDR1 SGHDN, CDR2 FVKESK. This CDR3 comprises 19 residues. Trimming removed 4 bases from V and 0 bases from J, with 19 bases in between. The CDR3: CASSPLLQGELSGANVLTF. CDR3 in DNA: TGTGCCAGCAGCCCACTATTGCAGGGAGAGCTCTCTGGGGCCAACGTCCTGACTTTC.

This chain joins TRBV5-1 and TRBJ2-7, with 8 bases matching TRBD1. In germline, CDR1 is SGHRS, CDR2 YFSETQ. The V segment lost 6 bases and the J segment 3 bases; nucleotides outside the gene matches: 5. This CDR3 is built from 13 residues. CDR3 nucleotide sequence: TGCGCCAGCACCCCCAGGGGGCTCTACGAGCAGTACTTC. Protein: CASTPRGLYEQYF.

The chain recombines TRBV6-5 with TRBJ2-1; no clear D gene. With 5 bases removed from V and 7 bases from J, the gap between germline ends came to 6 bases. This CDR3 has 11 amino acids. Germline V gene lookup returns CDR1 MNHEY and CDR2 SVGAGI. The CDR3 loop reads CASSPDNEQFF. The CDR3 nucleotides are TGTGCCAGCAGTCCTGATAATGAGCAGTTCTTC.

V and J are TRBV3-1 (or the pseudogene TRBV3-2) and TRBJ2-5; a weak D match, TRBD2 (5 bases). The CDR3 contains 15 residues. The germline CDR1 and CDR2 sequences are LGHDT and YNNKEL (reference sequence). Trimming removed 0 bases from V and 2 bases from J, with 10 bases in between. CDR3 sequence (DNA): TGTGCCAGCAGCCAAGATCTAAAGCGGCAAGAGACCCAGTACTTC. This encodes CASSQDLKRQETQYF.

This clone came up once. The V gene is TRBV5-1, the J gene TRBJ2-7; D gene uncertain. The V end was cut by 2 bases, the J end by 5 bases, with 5 bases between. The germline V gene has CDR1 SGHRS and CDR2 YFSETQ. CDR3 length equals 11 residues. CDR3 in amino acids: CASSLRNEQYF. The CDR3, as DNA: TGCGCCAGCAGCTTAAGGAACGAGCAGTACTTC.

The rearrangement uses TRBV6-2 or TRBV6-3 and TRBJ1-1; no reliable D call. V was clipped by 2 bases and J by 4 bases, with 5 bases between them. The germline CDR1 and CDR2 sequences are MNHEY and SVGEGT. This CDR3 has 12 residues. The CDR3 loop reads CASSYDSTEAFF. The CDR3 DNA reads TGTGCCAGCAGTTACGATTCCACTGAAGCTTTCTTT.

The chain carries TRBV15 and TRBJ2-3, with D maybe TRBD1 (5 bases). V was trimmed by 3 bases and J by 4 bases, leaving 8 bases between them. The CDR3 has 13 amino acids. Per the germline V gene, CDR1 is LNHNV and CDR2 is YYDKDF (reference sequence). This CDR3 is CATSSLRADTQYF. The CDR3 DNA reads as TGTGCCACCAGCAGTCTCAGGGCAGATACGCAGTATTTT.